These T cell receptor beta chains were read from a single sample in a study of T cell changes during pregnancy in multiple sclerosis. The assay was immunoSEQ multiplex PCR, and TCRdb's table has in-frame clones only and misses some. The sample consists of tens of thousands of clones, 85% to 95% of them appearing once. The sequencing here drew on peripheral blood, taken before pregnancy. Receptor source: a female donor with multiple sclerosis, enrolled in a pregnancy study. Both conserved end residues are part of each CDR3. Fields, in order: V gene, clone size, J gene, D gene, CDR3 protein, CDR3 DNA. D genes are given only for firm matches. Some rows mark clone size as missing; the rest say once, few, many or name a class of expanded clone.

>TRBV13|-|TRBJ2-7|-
CASSSYSSYEQYF
TGTGCCAGCAGCTCCTACAGCTCCTACGAGCAGTACTTC
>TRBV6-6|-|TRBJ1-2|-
CATAYDQGRTGDGYTF
TGTGCCACCGCATACGATCAAGGGAGGACCGGAGATGGCTACACCTTC
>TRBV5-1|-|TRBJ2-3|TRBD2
CASSARLAGDTDTQYF
TGCGCCAGCAGCGCGCGACTAGCGGGAGACACAGATACGCAGTATTTT
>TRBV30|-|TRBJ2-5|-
CAWRVGGETQYF
TGTGCCTGGAGAGTTGGAGGAGAGACCCAGTACTTC
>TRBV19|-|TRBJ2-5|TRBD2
CASSTQSLSGGRETQYF
TGTGCCAGTAGTACTCAATCCCTCAGCGGGGGAAGAGAGACCCAGTACTTC
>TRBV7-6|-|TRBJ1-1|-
CASSSYGATEAFF
TGTGCCAGCAGCTCCTATGGGGCCACTGAAGCTTTCTTT
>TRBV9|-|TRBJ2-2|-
CASGAVKTGELFF
TGTGCCAGCGGGGCAGTCAAAACCGGGGAGCTGTTTTTT
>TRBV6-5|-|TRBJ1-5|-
CASSYSRASNQPQHF
TGTGCCAGCAGTTACTCCAGGGCGAGCAATCAGCCCCAGCATTTT
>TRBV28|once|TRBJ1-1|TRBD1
CASSLTGGDYEAFF
TGTGCCAGCAGTTTGACAGGGGGAGATTATGAAGCTTTCTTT
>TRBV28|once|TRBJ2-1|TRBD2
CASSSGTSGRNEQFF
TGTGCCAGCAGTTCCGGGACTAGCGGGAGGAATGAGCAGTTCTTC
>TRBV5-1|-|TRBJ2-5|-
CASSLASSAETQYF
TGCGCCAGCAGCTTGGCGTCTAGCGCTGAGACCCAGTACTTC
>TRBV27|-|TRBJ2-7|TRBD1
CASTAGTGREQYF
TGTGCCAGCACTGCCGGGACAGGGAGAGAGCAGTACTTC
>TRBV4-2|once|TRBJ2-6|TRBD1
CASSQQDRGRSGANVLTF
TGTGCCAGCAGCCAACAGGACAGGGGACGGTCTGGGGCCAACGTCCTGACTTTC
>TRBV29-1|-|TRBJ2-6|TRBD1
CSVIDRVAGANVLTF
TGCAGCGTTATTGACAGGGTCGCTGGGGCCAACGTCCTGACTTTC
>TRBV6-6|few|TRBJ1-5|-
CASSLGQRENQPQHF
TGTGCCAGCAGCTTAGGACAGCGGGAAAATCAGCCCCAGCATTTT
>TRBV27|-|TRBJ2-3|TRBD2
CASSLLTSGYTDTQYF
TGTGCCAGCAGTTTATTGACTAGCGGCTACACAGATACGCAGTATTTT
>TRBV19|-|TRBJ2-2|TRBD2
CASSSGGASGELFF
TGTGCCAGTAGTAGCGGGGGGGCTAGCGGGGAGCTGTTTTTT
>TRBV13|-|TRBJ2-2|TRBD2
CASSPPRGGRNTGELFF
TGTGCCAGCAGCCCACCTCGGGGGGGGAGAAACACCGGGGAGCTGTTTTTT
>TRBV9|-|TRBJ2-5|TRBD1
CASSTRDRGMGETQYF
TGTGCCAGCAGCACCCGGGACAGGGGCATGGGGGAGACCCAGTACTTC
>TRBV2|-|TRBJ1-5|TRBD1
CASSQGVDSNQPQHF
TGTGCCAGCTCCCAGGGGGTTGATAGCAATCAGCCCCAGCATTTT
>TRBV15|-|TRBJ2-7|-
CATSRDQGQGSEQYF
TGTGCCACCAGCAGAGATCAGGGGCAGGGCTCCGAGCAGTACTTC
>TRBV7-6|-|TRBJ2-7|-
CASSWPRQATAAGAYEQYF
TGTGCCAGCAGCTGGCCTCGACAGGCCACCGCAGCAGGGGCCTACGAGCAGTACTTC
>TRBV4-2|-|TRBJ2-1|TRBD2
CASSQGASGRANNEQFF
TGTGCCAGCAGCCAGGGGGCTAGCGGGAGGGCCAACAATGAGCAGTTCTTC
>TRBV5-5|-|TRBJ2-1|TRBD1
CASSLGAGQGYNEQFF
TGTGCCAGCAGCTTGGGGGCGGGACAGGGGTACAATGAGCAGTTCTTC
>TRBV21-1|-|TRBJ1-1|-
CASSKEDSEAFF
TGTGCCAGCAGCAAAGAGGACAGTGAAGCTTTCTTT
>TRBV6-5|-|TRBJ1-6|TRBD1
CAIRQGAKSPLHF
TGTGCCATTCGACAGGGGGCAAAATCACCCCTCCACTTT
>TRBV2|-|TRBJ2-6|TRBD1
CASSLTGPSGANVLTF
TGTGCCAGCAGCCTGACAGGGCCCTCTGGGGCCAACGTCCTGACTTTC
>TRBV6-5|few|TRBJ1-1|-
CASSLRQGNTEAFF
TGTGCCAGCAGCCTGCGTCAGGGGAACACTGAAGCTTTCTTT
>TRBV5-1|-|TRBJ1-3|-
CASSLPGGSGNTIYF
TGCGCCAGCAGCTTACCCGGGGGCTCTGGAAACACCATATATTTT
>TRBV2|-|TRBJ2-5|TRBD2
CASKPRTSGGPQETQYF
TGTGCCAGCAAACCCAGGACTAGCGGGGGCCCGCAAGAGACCCAGTACTTC
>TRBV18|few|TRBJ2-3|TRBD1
CASSPARTGTGGTDTQYF
TGTGCCAGCTCACCCGCCAGGACCGGGACAGGGGGCACAGATACGCAGTATTTT
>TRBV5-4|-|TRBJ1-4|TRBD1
CASSLQGADEKLFF
TGTGCCAGCAGCTTACAGGGGGCGGATGAAAAACTGTTTTTT
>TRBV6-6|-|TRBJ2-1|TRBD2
CASSYRTSGYNEQFF
TGTGCCAGCAGTTACCGGACTAGCGGTTACAATGAGCAGTTCTTC
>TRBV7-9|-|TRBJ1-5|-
CASSLGANQPQHF
TGTGCCAGCAGCTTAGGGGCAAATCAGCCCCAGCATTTT
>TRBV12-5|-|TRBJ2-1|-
CASVRGTVNEQFF
TGTGCTAGTGTCCGCGGGACCGTCAATGAGCAGTTCTTC
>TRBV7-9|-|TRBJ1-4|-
CASSQPSGVREKLFF
TGTGCCAGCAGCCAACCTTCAGGGGTTAGGGAAAAACTGTTTTTT
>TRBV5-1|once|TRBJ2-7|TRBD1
CASSLRQGYEQYF
TGCGCCAGCAGCTTACGACAGGGCTACGAGCAGTACTTC
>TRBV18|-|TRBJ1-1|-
CASSPPGLLNTEAFF
TGTGCCAGCTCACCACCCGGACTGCTGAACACTGAAGCTTTCTTT
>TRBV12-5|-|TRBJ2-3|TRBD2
CACGGTTDTQYF
TGTGCCTGCGGGGGAACCACAGATACGCAGTATTTT
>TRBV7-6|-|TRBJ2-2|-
CASSGANTGELFF
TGTGCCAGCAGTGGAGCGAACACCGGGGAGCTGTTTTTT
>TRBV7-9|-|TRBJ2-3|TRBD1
CASSLGTGSTDTQYF
TGTGCCAGCAGCTTAGGGACAGGGTCCACAGATACGCAGTATTTT
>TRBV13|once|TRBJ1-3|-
CASSLTGASGNTIYF
TGTGCCAGCAGCTTAACGGGTGCCAGCGGAAACACCATATATTTT
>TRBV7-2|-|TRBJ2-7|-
CASSSRVGEQYF
TGTGCCAGCAGCTCCCGGGTAGGAGAGCAGTACTTC
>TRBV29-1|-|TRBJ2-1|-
CSVAPGRVDEQFF
TGCAGCGTTGCCCCGGGCAGGGTGGATGAGCAGTTCTTC
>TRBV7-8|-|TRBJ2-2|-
CASSLDSLTGELFF
TGTGCCAGCAGCTTAGACTCGCTCACCGGGGAGCTGTTTTTT
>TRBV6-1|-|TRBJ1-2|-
CASRTEGSGSGYTF
TGTGCCTCCCGGACGGAGGGCTCGGGCTCTGGCTACACCTTC
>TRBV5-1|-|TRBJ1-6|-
CASRATAYNSPLHF
TGCGCCAGCAGGGCTACAGCCTATAATTCACCCCTCCACTTT
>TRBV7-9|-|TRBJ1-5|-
CASSERGGNQPQHF
TGTGCCAGCAGCGAAAGGGGTGGCAATCAGCCCCAGCATTTT
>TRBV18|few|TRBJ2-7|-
CASSPMQATYEQYF
TGTGCCAGCTCACCAATGCAGGCGACCTACGAGCAGTACTTC